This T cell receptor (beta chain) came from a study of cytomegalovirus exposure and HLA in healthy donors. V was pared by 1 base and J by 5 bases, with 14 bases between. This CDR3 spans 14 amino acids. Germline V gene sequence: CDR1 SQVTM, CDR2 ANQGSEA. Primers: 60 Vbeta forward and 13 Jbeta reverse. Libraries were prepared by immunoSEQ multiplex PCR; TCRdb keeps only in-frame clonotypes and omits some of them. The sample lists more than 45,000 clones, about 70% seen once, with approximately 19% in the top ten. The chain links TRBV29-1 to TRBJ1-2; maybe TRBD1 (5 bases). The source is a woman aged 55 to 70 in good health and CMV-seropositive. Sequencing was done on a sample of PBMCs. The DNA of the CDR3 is TGCAGCGTTGAAGGACAGACCTACGAGTATGGCTACACCTTC. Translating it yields CSVEGQTYEYGYTF.